These T cell receptor beta chains were read from a single sample in a study of memory CD4+ T cells and cytomegalovirus serostatus. Assay: immunoSEQ multiplex PCR; the TCRdb copy retains only in-frame clones and omits some. The data contain 85,000 to 100,000 clones, 80% of them singletons. The sample consisted of memory CD4+ T cells from blood. These receptors were collected from an adult in good health and CMV-seropositive. The CDR3 runs from the conserved cysteine through the conserved F or W. A D gene is named only where the DNA matches it firmly. Size is stated for part of the rows, as once, few or many counts, or as a class when the clone is expanded.

>TRBJ1-5|.|TRBV18|.
TGTGCCAGCTCACCACTCCCAGTTCTCAATCAGCCCCAGCATTTT
CASSPLPVLNQPQHF
>TRBJ2-5|.|TRBV7-2|TRBD2
TGTGCCAGCAGCCTCCCGTCCCCCCCTAGCGGGAGGGGCGAGACCCAGTACTTC
CASSLPSPPSGRGETQYF
>TRBJ2-5|.|TRBV9|.
TGTGCCAGCAGCGTAGGTGGAGGGAGTGTAGGAGAGACCCAGTACTTC
CASSVGGGSVGETQYF
>TRBJ1-5|few|TRBV7-7|.
TGTGCTAGCAGCAGTGGTCAAGATCAGCCCCAGCATTTT
CASSSGQDQPQHF
>TRBJ1-1|.|TRBV5-1|.
TGCGCCAGCAGCTTGAGTTGGGACCCGAACACTGAAGCTTTCTTT
CASSLSWDPNTEAFF
>TRBJ1-2|.|TRBV5-1|TRBD1
TGCGCCAGCACCGCCCTCGGGACAGGGGAGGGCTACACCTTC
CASTALGTGEGYTF
>TRBJ2-7|.|TRBV28|TRBD1
TGTGCCAGCAGTTCCCCCGGGGACAGGGGCTCCTACGAGCAGTACTTC
CASSSPGDRGSYEQYF
>TRBJ2-7|.|TRBV5-1|.
TGCGCCAGCAGCTTTCCGACCGGTGGGCGCTCCTACGAGCAGTACTTC
CASSFPTGGRSYEQYF
>TRBJ2-1|.|TRBV27|.
TGTGCCAGCAGCCGGGGCAGGGACTTCAATGAGCAGTTCTTC
CASSRGRDFNEQFF
>TRBJ2-7|few|TRBV19|TRBD1
TGTGCCAGTAGTATACAGGGACAGGGGGCAGCCGAGCAGTACTTC
CASSIQGQGAAEQYF
>TRBJ2-1|.|TRBV11-2|TRBD2
TGTGCCAGCAGCTTAGTTCTGACTAGCGGCTTTAATGAGCAGTTCTTC
CASSLVLTSGFNEQFF
>TRBJ1-3|.|TRBV4-2|.
TGTGCCAGCAGCCAAGCAGGGGTTGGAAACACCATATATTTT
CASSQAGVGNTIYF
>TRBJ1-1|.|TRBV6-1|.
TGTGCCAGCAGTCCCCCTGGGGGGACTGAAGCTTTCTTT
CASSPPGGTEAFF
>TRBJ2-7|.|TRBV6-5|TRBD2
TGTGCCAGCAACACACCCGGGACTAGTAACGAGCAGTACTTC
CASNTPGTSNEQYF
>TRBJ2-3|.|TRBV2|TRBD1
TGTGCCAGCAATAAAGACAGGGCAGATACGCAGTATTTT
CASNKDRADTQYF
>TRBJ2-7|.|TRBV5-4|.
TGTGCCAGCAGTAACCCCCGGGGGAGCTCCTACGAGCAGTACTTC
CASSNPRGSSYEQYF
>TRBJ2-5|.|TRBV5-8|TRBD1
TGTGCCAGCAGTCCAGACAGGGTAGAGACCCAGTACTTC
CASSPDRVETQYF
>TRBJ2-3|.|TRBV18|TRBD2
TGTGCCAGCTCACTCTTAGCGGGTGGGCCGACAGATACGCAGTATTTT
CASSLLAGGPTDTQYF
>TRBJ1-1|.|TRBV7-2|.
TGTGCCAGCAGCTTTGCAGGGAACATGAACACTGAAGCTTTCTTT
CASSFAGNMNTEAFF
>TRBJ1-2|once|TRBV2|.
TGTGCCAGCAGGGTGGAAAGTAACTATGGCTACACCTTC
CASRVESNYGYTF
>TRBJ2-7|.|TRBV6-1|TRBD1
TGTGCCAGCACCCAGGGGAACAGGGGGGCCTACGAGCAGTACTTC
CASTQGNRGAYEQYF